A selection of T cell receptor beta chains follows, all from one sample in a study of CD8+ T cells in alopecia areata. Sequencing was performed with immunoSEQ multiplex PCR; in TCRdb, only in-frame clones are kept and a portion is missing. The sample records 150,000 to 200,000 clones, 55% being singletons. The material sequenced was CD4+ T cells sorted from blood. Receptor source: a human donor in good health. Both conserved end residues are part of each CDR3. D genes are given only for firm matches. Expanded clones are given a class, and other clones once, few, many or no size at all.

>-|TRBV7-2|once|TRBJ2-7
CASSLEASFYEQYF
TGTGCCAGCAGCTTGGAGGCGTCCTTCTACGAGCAGTACTTC
>-|TRBV5-4|-|TRBJ2-3
CASSLPGSTDTQYF
TGTGCCAGCAGCTTGCCCGGAAGCACAGATACGCAGTATTTT
>TRBD2|TRBV5-1|-|TRBJ2-3
CASRPRLAGVMDTQYF
TGCGCCAGCAGACCCAGACTAGCGGGAGTAATGGATACGCAGTATTTT
>TRBD1|TRBV5-1|few|TRBJ2-1
CASSLGTGMGEQFF
TGCGCCAGCAGCTTGGGGACAGGGATGGGTGAGCAGTTCTTC
>-|TRBV29-1|few|TRBJ2-7
CSALQGVEEQYF
TGCAGCGCTCTACAGGGAGTGGAAGAGCAGTACTTC
>-|TRBV25-1|-|TRBJ2-7
CASSETLAGPSYEQYF
TGTGCCAGCAGTGAAACCCTTGCGGGCCCCTCCTACGAGCAGTACTTC
>-|TRBV2|-|TRBJ2-7
CASRDEAYEQYF
TGTGCCAGCCGGGACGAGGCCTACGAGCAGTACTTC
>-|TRBV29-1|few|TRBJ2-1
CSARFRGAYNEQFF
TGCAGCGCCCGGTTCAGGGGCGCCTACAATGAGCAGTTCTTC
>-|TRBV29-1|few|TRBJ2-1
CSVERGRDSSYNEQFF
TGCAGCGTCGAACGAGGCCGGGACTCATCGTACAATGAGCAGTTCTTC
>-|TRBV6-5|-|TRBJ1-1
CASSYSPDSNTEAFF
TGTGCCAGCAGTTACTCCCCGGACAGTAACACTGAAGCTTTCTTT
>TRBD2|TRBV7-9|-|TRBJ2-3
CASSFLAGSTDTQYF
TGTGCCAGCAGCTTTCTAGCGGGGAGCACAGATACGCAGTATTTT
>TRBD2|TRBV5-6|-|TRBJ2-7
CASSLDPAGGYEQYF
TGTGCCAGCAGCTTGGACCCAGCGGGAGGCTACGAGCAGTACTTC
>-|TRBV19|many|TRBJ2-4
CASSTSSGASAKNIQYF
TGTGCCAGTAGTACCTCCTCCGGGGCATCGGCCAAAAACATTCAGTACTTC
>-|TRBV5-4|-|TRBJ2-2
CASSADVSSGELFF
TGTGCCAGCAGCGCGGACGTATCAAGCGGGGAGCTGTTTTTT
>-|TRBV13|few|TRBJ2-3
CASRPITQTDTQYF
TGTGCCAGCCGGCCAATCACACAGACAGATACGCAGTATTTT
>TRBD2|TRBV29-1|-|TRBJ2-1
CSAPGGLANEQFF
TGCAGCGCTCCCGGTGGACTAGCGAATGAGCAGTTCTTC
>-|TRBV7-9|-|TRBJ1-5
CASSSGVGNQPQHF
TGTGCCAGCAGCTCTGGGGTAGGCAATCAGCCCCAGCATTTT
>-|TRBV29-1|-|TRBJ1-1
CSVYGHGDEAFF
TGCAGCGTTTATGGGCACGGGGATGAAGCTTTCTTT
>-|TRBV7-2|once|TRBJ2-2
CARAGGGSSTGELFF
TGTGCCAGGGCTGGGGGCGGGAGCAGCACCGGGGAGCTGTTTTTT